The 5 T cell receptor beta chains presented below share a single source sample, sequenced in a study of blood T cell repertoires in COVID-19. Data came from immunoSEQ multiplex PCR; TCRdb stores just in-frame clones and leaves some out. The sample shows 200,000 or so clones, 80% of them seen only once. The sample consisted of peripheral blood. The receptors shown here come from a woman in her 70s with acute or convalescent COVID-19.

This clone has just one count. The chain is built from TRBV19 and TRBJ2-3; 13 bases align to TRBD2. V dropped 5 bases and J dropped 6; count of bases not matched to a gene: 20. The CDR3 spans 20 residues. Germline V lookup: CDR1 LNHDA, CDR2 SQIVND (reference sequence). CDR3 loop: CASSPRSTSGRALGTDTQYF. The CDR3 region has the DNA TGTGCCAGTAGTCCCCGCTCCACTAGCGGGAGGGCCCTCGGGACCGATACGCAGTATTTT.

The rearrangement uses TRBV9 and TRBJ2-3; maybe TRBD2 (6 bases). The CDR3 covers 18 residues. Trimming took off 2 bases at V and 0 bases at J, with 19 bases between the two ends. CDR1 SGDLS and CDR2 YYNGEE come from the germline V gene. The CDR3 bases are TGTGCCAGCAGCGTTGGGGGGTCTAGGGCCCGGAGCACAGATACGCAGTATTTT. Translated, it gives CASSVGGSRARSTDTQYF.

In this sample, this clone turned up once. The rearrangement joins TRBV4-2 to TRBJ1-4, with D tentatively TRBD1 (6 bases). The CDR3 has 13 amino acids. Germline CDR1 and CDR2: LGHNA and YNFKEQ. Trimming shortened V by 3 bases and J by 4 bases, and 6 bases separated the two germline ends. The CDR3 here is CASSQDSNEKLFF. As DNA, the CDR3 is TGTGCCAGCAGCCAGGACAGTAATGAAAAACTGTTTTTT.

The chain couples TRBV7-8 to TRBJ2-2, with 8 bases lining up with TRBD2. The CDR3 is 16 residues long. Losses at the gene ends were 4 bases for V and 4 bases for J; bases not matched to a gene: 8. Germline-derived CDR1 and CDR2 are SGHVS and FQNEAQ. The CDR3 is CASSSSMTSVTGELFF. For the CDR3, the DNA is TGTGCCAGCAGCTCCTCAATGACTAGCGTCACCGGGGAGCTGTTTTTT.

As DNA, the CDR3 is TGTGCCAGCAGCCCAAGACTAGCGGGAGCTGGGGAGCTGTTTTTT. It specifies CASSPRLAGAGELFF. The chain links TRBV7-6 to TRBJ2-2; 12 bases map to TRBD2. The trim removed 5 bases at V and 8 bases at J, leaving 6 bases unmatched. Germline-derived CDR1 and CDR2 are SGHVS and FNYEAQ. This CDR3 is built from 15 residues.